This is a list of T cell receptor beta chains from one sample in a study of blood T cell repertoires in COVID-19. The protocol was immunoSEQ multiplex PCR, while the TCRdb copy is restricted to in-frame clones and leaves out a portion. The repertoire holds tens of thousands of clones, with approximately 90% as singletons. What was sequenced was peripheral blood. Receptors were obtained from a woman in her sixties or seventies with COVID-19, enrolled during active disease. Both conserved end residues are part of each CDR3. Each record gives: V gene, D gene, clone size, J gene, CDR3 DNA, CDR3 protein. D genes are given only for firm matches. Rows may omit the clone size; those that give it use once, few, many or a size class.

TRBV7-6	.	few	TRBJ2-7	TGTGCCAGCAGCTTAGAGTTGACTAGGGGCGAGCAGTACTTC	CASSLELTRGEQYF
TRBV19	.	.	TRBJ1-5	TGTGCCAGTCAGAACAGGGATTATAGCAATCAGCCCCAGCATTTT	CASQNRDYSNQPQHF
TRBV3-1/TRBV3-2	.	.	TRBJ1-2	TGTGCCAGCAGACAGGGATCCGCTAACTATGGCTACACCTTC	CASRQGSANYGYTF
TRBV6-5	.	few	TRBJ2-7	TGTGCCAGCAGTTATCGCAGTGCGGGGACCTACGAGCAGTACTTC	CASSYRSAGTYEQYF
TRBV19	.	.	TRBJ2-7	TGTGCCAGTAGGAGGGGGTCTCGCTACGAGCAGTACTTC	CASRRGSRYEQYF
TRBV5-5	TRBD1	.	TRBJ1-4	TGTGCCAGCAGTGAACCTGGACAGGGGCTTGAAAAACTGTTTTTT	CASSEPGQGLEKLFF
TRBV7-2	.	.	TRBJ2-7	TGTGCCAGCAGCCTGACCCCGGGTCCCTACGAGCAGTACTTC	CASSLTPGPYEQYF
TRBV30	.	.	TRBJ2-1	TGTGCCTGGAAAAGGGGAAGACACAATGAGCAGTTCTTC	CAWKRGRHNEQFF
TRBV30	.	.	TRBJ2-1	TGTGCGGGAACAGGGAAGGGGCACAATGAGCAGTTCTTC	CAGTGKGHNEQFF
TRBV30	TRBD1	.	TRBJ1-6	TGTGCCTGGAGTGTACAAAGGACAGGGGGCTCCAATTCACCCCTCCACTTT	CAWSVQRTGGSNSPLHF
TRBV6-6	TRBD1	.	TRBJ1-6	TGTGCCAGCAGTTACCCGGGACAGGGATTTTCACCCCTCCACTTT	CASSYPGQGFSPLHF
TRBV6-2/TRBV6-3	TRBD1	.	TRBJ1-5	TGTGCCAGCAGTTCAATGACAGGGAGGCTCAATCAGCCCCAGCATTTT	CASSSMTGRLNQPQHF
TRBV27	.	.	TRBJ1-5	TGTGCCAGCAGTTTCTCGGTCAATCAGCCCCAGCATTTT	CASSFSVNQPQHF
TRBV2	.	.	TRBJ1-6	TGTGCCAGCTTTTCGGGGTTCAATTCACCCCTCCACTTT	CASFSGFNSPLHF
TRBV25-1	TRBD2	.	TRBJ2-2	TGTGCCAGCAGTGAATGGGGGACTAGTACCACCGGGGAGCTGTTTTTT	CASSEWGTSTTGELFF
TRBV24-1	TRBD1	.	TRBJ2-3	TGTGCCACCAGTGGGAACCGGGACAGGAGCACAGATACGCAGTATTTT	CATSGNRDRSTDTQYF
TRBV11-2	.	once	TRBJ2-1	TGTGCCAGCAGCTTAGGCGGAACCTACAATGAGCAGTTCTTC	CASSLGGTYNEQFF
TRBV6-1	.	.	TRBJ2-5	TGTGCCAGCAGTGAAGCGACAGGGAGGAGGGGAGAGACCCAGTACTTC	CASSEATGRRGETQYF
TRBV19	TRBD1	few	TRBJ1-4	TGTGCCAGTAGTATCCGAACAGGGGGCGAAGGCGAAAAACTGTTTTTT	CASSIRTGGEGEKLFF
TRBV5-4	TRBD1	.	TRBJ1-2	TGTGCCAGCAGACTTACAGGGGGCGGAGGCTACACCTTC	CASRLTGGGGYTF
TRBV7-2	TRBD2	.	TRBJ2-1	TGTGCCAGCAGCCTAAGGACTAGCGGGAGTCGGAATGAGCAGTTCTTC	CASSLRTSGSRNEQFF
TRBV4-3	.	.	TRBJ2-7	TGCGCCAGCAGCCAAGACGAGCGGCCCACCCTCGAGCAGTACTTC	CASSQDERPTLEQYF
TRBV5-6	.	.	TRBJ1-4	TGTGCCAGCAGCTGGGGACTTCCCGGGCCGGCTAATGAAAAACTGTTTTTT	CASSWGLPGPANEKLFF
TRBV4-1	TRBD2	.	TRBJ2-1	TGCGCCAGCAGACTACACTCGACTAGCGGGAGTCTCTATGAGCAGTTCTTC	CASRLHSTSGSLYEQFF
TRBV11-3	.	.	TRBJ1-4	TGTGCCAGCAGCTTATCCCTGAATGAAAAACTGTTTTTT	CASSLSLNEKLFF
TRBV29-1	.	.	TRBJ1-1	TGCAGCGTTGTCGGGGGAAAAGGGGACACTGAAGCTTTCTTT	CSVVGGKGDTEAFF
TRBV7-3	.	.	TRBJ1-1	TGTGCCAGCAGCTTAGGCCAGGGGACTGAAGCTTTCTTT	CASSLGQGTEAFF
TRBV30	.	.	TRBJ1-2	TGTGCCTGGAGTCGTCGTTCGTTCTACACCTTC	CAWSRRSFYTF
TRBV4-1	.	few	TRBJ1-4	TGCGCCAGCAGCCAAGATCGGAGGGAAAAACTGTTTTTT	CASSQDRREKLFF
TRBV7-9	.	once	TRBJ1-2	TGTGCCAGCAGCTTCGCACAGCTTGATGGCTACACCTTC	CASSFAQLDGYTF
TRBV19	TRBD1	.	TRBJ2-6	TGTGCCAGTACCCCAGGGGGAGACGGGGCCAACGTCCTGACTTTC	CASTPGGDGANVLTF
TRBV7-2	.	.	TRBJ1-2	TGTGCCAGCAGCCACGGGTGGAACTATGGCTACACCTTC	CASSHGWNYGYTF
TRBV4-3	.	.	TRBJ2-3	TGCGCCAGCAGCCAAGAAGGAGTAGCGGAAGGTTCAGATACGCAGTATTTT	CASSQEGVAEGSDTQYF
TRBV11-1	.	.	TRBJ2-1	TGTGCCAGCAGCAGCACGCGCCGGGAGCAGTTCTTC	CASSSTRREQFF
TRBV6-5	.	.	TRBJ2-2	TGTGCCAGCAGCGACCAGGTCCGGGGGGAGCTGTTTTTT	CASSDQVRGELFF
TRBV18	TRBD1	.	TRBJ2-2	TGTGCCAGCTCGCGGACAGGGGAGAACACCGGGGAGCTGTTTTTT	CASSRTGENTGELFF
TRBV11-3	.	.	TRBJ2-7	TGTGCCAGCAGCCTCCGGGACACCCCTGACGAGCAGTACTTC	CASSLRDTPDEQYF
TRBV9	.	.	TRBJ2-3	TGTGCCAGCAGCGTAGAAGGAGGGGATACGCAGTATTTT	CASSVEGGDTQYF
TRBV29-1	.	few	TRBJ1-3	TGCAGCGTTGGCGACAGCTCTGGAAACACCATATATTTT	CSVGDSSGNTIYF
TRBV28	TRBD1	.	TRBJ2-7	TGTGCCAGCAGGGACAGGATTTACGAGCAGTACTTC	CASRDRIYEQYF
TRBV7-2	.	.	TRBJ2-7	TGTGCCAGCACCTACAGGGTCGCCTCCTACGAGCAGTACTTC	CASTYRVASYEQYF
TRBV7-9	.	few	TRBJ2-7	TGTGCCAGCAGCCTGGGACTGACCCTCCACGAGCAGTACTTC	CASSLGLTLHEQYF
TRBV4-3	.	.	TRBJ1-5	TGCGCCAGCAGCCAAGAGGGGGGATATCAGCCCCAGCATTTT	CASSQEGGYQPQHF
TRBV18	.	.	TRBJ2-6	TGTGCCAGCTCACCACGCGAGTCCTCTGGGGCCAACGTCCTGACTTTC	CASSPRESSGANVLTF
TRBV30	TRBD1	.	TRBJ1-4	TGTGCCTGGAAGGACAGGGCCGGGGAAAAACTGTTTTTT	CAWKDRAGEKLFF